This T cell receptor (beta chain) was recovered during a study of blood T cell repertoires in COVID-19. Study information: Nucleic acid was either cDNA or gDNA, and it came from T cells, B-cell-depleted T cells, or PBMCs.

The germline CDR1 and CDR2 sequences are MGHRA and YSYEKL. V trimming: 4 bases; J trimming: 7 bases; junction bases outside the gene matches: 7. The CDR3 loop spans 15 amino acids. Assay used: immunoSEQ multiplex PCR; TCRdb lists only in-frame clones, some missing. The sample shows some 200,000 clones, approximately 89% of them seen only once. The chain recombines TRBV4-1 with TRBJ2-1; 10 bases are shared with TRBD2. Sequencing was carried out using peripheral blood. This TCR was recovered from a woman aged 40 to 50 with acute or convalescent COVID-19. In nucleotides, the CDR3 is TGCGCCAGCAGCCGTACTAGCGGGGATCGAAATGAGCAGTTCTTC. This translates into CASSRTSGDRNEQFF.